This T cell receptor (beta chain) was sequenced for a study of regulatory and conventional T cells in RAG deficiency. Genomic DNA came from blood conventional CD4+ T cells gated CD25-low CD127-high. Clones were sequenced by immunoSEQ multiplex PCR, and TCRdb holds only the in-frame ones, with some missing. Of approximately 46,000 clones in the sample, 85% to 90% were seen once. General study points: Omenn patients showed >75% Treg-Tconv overlap and shorter CDR3 lengths. Omenn syndrome and CID/AS patients had approximately 100-fold fewer unique Treg TCR beta sequences, versus approximately 10-fold elsewhere. Shannon entropy was markedly lower and Simpson indices higher in RAG-deficient patients than control T-cell subsets. In Omenn syndrome, sorted "Tregs" may be peripherally activated cells.

Details on this clone: Its antigen remains unknown.

Trimming left V 1 base short and J 2 bases short, with 7 bases between. Germline-derived CDR1 and CDR2 are LNHDA and SQIVND (reference sequence). The CDR3 is 14 residues long. This same sample was also part of a study on regulatory T cells. That investigation notes: The primer mix had 52 TRBV and 13 TRBJ primers.

This TCR came from a human donor in good health. Sequencing was carried out using CD4+ effector T cells sorted from blood. The chain combines TRBV19 with TRBJ2-3; no firm D call. CDR3 sequence (DNA): TGTGCCAGTAGTATAGGCGGTTTCACAGATACGCAGTATTTT. Its translation: CASSIGGFTDTQYF.